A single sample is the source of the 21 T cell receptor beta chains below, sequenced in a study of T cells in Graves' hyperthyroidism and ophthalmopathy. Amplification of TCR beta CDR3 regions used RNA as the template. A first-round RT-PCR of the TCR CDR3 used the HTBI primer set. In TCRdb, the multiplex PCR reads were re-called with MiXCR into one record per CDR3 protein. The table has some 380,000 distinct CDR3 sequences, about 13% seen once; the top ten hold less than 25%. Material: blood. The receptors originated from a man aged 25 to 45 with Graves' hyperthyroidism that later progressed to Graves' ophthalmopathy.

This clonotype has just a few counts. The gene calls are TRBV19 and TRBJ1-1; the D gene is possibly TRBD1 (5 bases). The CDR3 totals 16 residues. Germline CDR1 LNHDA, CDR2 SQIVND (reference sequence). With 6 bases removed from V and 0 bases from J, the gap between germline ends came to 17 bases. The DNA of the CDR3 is TGTGCCAGTAGCTCCTCGCGAGGGGCTCTGAACACTGAAGCTTTCTTT. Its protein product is CASSSSRGALNTEAFF.

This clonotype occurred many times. The CDR3: CASSDKGQPTEAFF. DNA for the CDR3: TGTGCCAGCAGTGACAAGGGACAACCCACTGAAGCTTTCTTT. V usage is TRBV2 and J usage is TRBJ1-1, with a tentative D call TRBD1 (6 bases). CDR1 SNHLY and CDR2 FYNNEI come from the germline V gene. The CDR3 has 14 amino acids. V was shortened by 3 bases and J by 4 bases, with 12 bases between the two germline ends. The full variable domain, rest sourced from reference TRBV2 and TRBJ1-1, is EPEVTQTPSHQVTQMGQEVILRCVPISNHLYFYWYRQILGQKVEFLVSFYNNEISEKSEIFDDQFSVERPDGSNFTLKIRSTKLEDSAMYFCASSDKGQPTEAFFGQGTRLTVV.

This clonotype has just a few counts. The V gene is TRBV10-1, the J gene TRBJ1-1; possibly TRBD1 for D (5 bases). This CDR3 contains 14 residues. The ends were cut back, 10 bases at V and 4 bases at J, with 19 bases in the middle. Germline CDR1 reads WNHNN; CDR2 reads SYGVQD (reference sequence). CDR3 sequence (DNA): TGCGCCACTAGGCCCACCAGGGAATTCACTGAAGCTTTCTTT. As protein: CATRPTREFTEAFF.

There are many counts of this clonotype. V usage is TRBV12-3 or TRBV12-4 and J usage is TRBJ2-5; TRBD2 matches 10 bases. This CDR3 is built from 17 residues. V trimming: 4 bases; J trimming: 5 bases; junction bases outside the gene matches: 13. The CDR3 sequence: CASSSQRGGYGEETQYF. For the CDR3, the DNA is TGTGCCAGCAGTTCACAGCGGGGGGGGTATGGAGAGGAGACCCAGTACTTC.

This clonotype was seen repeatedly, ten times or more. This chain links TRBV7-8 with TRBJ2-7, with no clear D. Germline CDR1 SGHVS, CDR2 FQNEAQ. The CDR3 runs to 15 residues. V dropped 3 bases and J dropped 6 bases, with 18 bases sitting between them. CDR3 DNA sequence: TGTGCCAGCAGCTTTTCCCACAGCATGAACAGCGAGCAGTACTTC. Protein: CASSFSHSMNSEQYF.

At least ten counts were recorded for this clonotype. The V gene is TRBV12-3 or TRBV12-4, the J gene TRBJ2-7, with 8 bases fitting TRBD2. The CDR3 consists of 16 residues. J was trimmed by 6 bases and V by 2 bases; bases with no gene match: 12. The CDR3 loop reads CASSLIGRAGAIEQYF. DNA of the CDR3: TGTGCCAGCAGTTTAATTGGTCGAGCGGGGGCTATCGAGCAGTACTTC.

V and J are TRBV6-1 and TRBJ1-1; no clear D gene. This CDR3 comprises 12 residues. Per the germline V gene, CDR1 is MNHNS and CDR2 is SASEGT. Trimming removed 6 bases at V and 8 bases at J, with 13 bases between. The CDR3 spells CASSRMNLEAFF. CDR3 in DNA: TGTGCCAGCAGCCGAATGAACCTAGAAGCTTTCTTT.

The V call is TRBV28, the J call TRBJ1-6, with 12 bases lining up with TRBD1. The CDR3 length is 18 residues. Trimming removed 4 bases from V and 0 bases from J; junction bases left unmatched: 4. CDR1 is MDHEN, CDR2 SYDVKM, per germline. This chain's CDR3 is CASSWDRGLSSYNSPLHF. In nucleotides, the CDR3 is TGTGCCAGCAGTTGGGACAGGGGGCTGAGCTCCTATAATTCACCCCTCCACTTT.

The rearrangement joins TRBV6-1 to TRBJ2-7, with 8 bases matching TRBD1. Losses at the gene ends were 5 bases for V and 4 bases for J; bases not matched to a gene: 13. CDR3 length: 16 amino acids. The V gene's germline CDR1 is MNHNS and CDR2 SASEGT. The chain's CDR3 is CASSLEATGGRYEQYF. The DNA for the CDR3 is TGTGCCAGCAGTTTGGAGGCCACAGGGGGTCGGTACGAGCAGTACTTC.

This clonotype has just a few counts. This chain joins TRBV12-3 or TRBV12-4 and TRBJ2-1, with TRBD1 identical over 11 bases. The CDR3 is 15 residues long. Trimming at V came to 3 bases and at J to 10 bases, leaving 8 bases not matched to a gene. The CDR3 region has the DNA TGTGCCAGCAGTTTGGACAGGGGGCCTGGAAGAGAGCAGTTCTTC. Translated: CASSLDRGPGREQFF.

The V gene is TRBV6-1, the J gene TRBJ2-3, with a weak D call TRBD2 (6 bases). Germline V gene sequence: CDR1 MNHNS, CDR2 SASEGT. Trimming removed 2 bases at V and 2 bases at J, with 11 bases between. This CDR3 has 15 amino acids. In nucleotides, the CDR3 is TGTGCCAGCAGTGAAATATTAGCGGACACAGATACGCAGTATTTT. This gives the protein CASSEILADTDTQYF.

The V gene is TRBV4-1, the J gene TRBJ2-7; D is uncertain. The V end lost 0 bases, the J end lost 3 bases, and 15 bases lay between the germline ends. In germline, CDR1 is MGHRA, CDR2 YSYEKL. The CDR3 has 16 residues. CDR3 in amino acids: CASSQESQARYYEQYF. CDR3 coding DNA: TGCGCCAGCAGCCAAGAAAGTCAGGCCCGATACTACGAGCAGTACTTC.

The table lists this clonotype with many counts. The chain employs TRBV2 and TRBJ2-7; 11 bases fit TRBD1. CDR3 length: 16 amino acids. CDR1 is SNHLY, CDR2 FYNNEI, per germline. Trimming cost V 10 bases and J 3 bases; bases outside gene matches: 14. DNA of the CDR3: TGTGCCACCCATCCCGTACCGGGGACAGGGGGCTACGAGCAGTACTTC. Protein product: CATHPVPGTGGYEQYF.

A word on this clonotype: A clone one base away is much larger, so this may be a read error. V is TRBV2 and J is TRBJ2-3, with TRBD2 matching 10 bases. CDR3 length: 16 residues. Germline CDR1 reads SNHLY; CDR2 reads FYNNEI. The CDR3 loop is CASIGSSGGYTVTQYF. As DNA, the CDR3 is TGTGCCAGCATAGGGTCTAGCGGGGGATACACAGTTACGCAGTATTTT.

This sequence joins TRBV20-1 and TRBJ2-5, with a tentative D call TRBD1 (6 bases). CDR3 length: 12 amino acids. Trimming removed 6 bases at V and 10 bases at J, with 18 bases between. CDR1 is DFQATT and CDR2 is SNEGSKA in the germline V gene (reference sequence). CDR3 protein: CSAPTGSEFQYF. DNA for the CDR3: TGCAGTGCCCCGACAGGCTCCGAGTTCCAGTACTTC.

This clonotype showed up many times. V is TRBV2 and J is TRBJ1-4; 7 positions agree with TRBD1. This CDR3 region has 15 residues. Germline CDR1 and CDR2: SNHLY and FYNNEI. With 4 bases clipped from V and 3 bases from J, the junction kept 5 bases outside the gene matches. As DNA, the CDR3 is TGTGCCAGCAGTGGCGGGACAGCCGCTAATGAAAAACTGTTTTTT. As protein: CASSGGTAANEKLFF.

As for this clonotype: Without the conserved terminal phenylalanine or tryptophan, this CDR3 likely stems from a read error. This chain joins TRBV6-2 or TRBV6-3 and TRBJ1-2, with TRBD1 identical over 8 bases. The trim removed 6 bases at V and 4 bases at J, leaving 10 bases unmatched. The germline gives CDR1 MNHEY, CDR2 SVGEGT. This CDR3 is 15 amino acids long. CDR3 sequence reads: CASRGSGGSSYGYTL. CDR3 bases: TGTGCCAGCAGGGGCTCAGGGGGCAGTAGCTATGGCTACACCCTC.

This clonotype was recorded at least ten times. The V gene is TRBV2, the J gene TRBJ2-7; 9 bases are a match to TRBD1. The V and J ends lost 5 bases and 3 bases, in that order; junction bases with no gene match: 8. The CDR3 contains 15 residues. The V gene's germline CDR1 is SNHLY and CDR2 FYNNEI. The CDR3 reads CASSLWAGQGYEQYF. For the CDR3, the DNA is TGTGCCAGCAGTCTTTGGGCGGGACAGGGCTACGAGCAGTACTTC.

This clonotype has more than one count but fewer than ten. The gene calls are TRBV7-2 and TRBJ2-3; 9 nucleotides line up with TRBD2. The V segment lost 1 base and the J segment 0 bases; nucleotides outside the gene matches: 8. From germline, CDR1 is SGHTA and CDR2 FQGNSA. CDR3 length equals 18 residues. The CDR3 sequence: CASSLEGTSGSSTDTQYF. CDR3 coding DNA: TGTGCCAGCAGCTTAGAGGGAACTAGCGGGTCAAGCACAGATACGCAGTATTTT. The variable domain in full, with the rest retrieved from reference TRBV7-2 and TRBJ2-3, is GAGVSQSPSNKVTEKGKDVELRCDPISGHTALYWYRQSLGQGLEFLIYFQGNSAPDKSGLPSDRFSAERTGGSVSTLTIQRTQQEDSAVYLCASSLEGTSGSSTDTQYFGPGTRLTVL.

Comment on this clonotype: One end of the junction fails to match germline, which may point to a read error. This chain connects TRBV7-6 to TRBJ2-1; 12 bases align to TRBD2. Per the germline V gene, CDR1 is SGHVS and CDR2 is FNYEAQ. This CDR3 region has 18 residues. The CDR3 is CASSPSPTASGGAGEEFF. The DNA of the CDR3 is TGTGCCAGCAGCCCCTCCCCTACGGCTAGCGGGGGGGCGGGTGAGGAGTTCTTC.

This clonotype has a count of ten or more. In nucleotides, the CDR3 is TGCGCCAGCAGCTTGGGCTGGGACGAGCAGTACTTC. It codes for CASSLGWDEQYF. The chain has TRBV5-1 and TRBJ2-7; D gene uncertain. V lost 0 bases to trimming and J lost 5 bases, with 6 bases between them. The CDR3 runs 12 residues. The germline gives CDR1 SGHRS, CDR2 YFSETQ.